This is a list of T cell receptor beta chains from one sample in a study of blood T cells in healthy people across ages. One entry per CDR3 protein results from TCRdb running MiXCR on the 5' RACE reads. This table has 540,000 or so distinct CDR3 sequences, 20% to 30% appearing once. In addition, the sample was reused for a study of T cells of mothers and their children.

Sequencing was done on a sample of blood. The source is a boy between 5 and 17 years old in good health. Each CDR3 is given with its conserved first and last residue. The order of the fields is clone size, V gene, D gene, CDR3 length, J gene, CDR3 DNA, CDR3 protein. The D gene is left open where the match is weak. A clone size is listed for some rows: how often the clone was seen (once, few, many), or a class if it is expanded.

size: .
V: TRBV20-1
D: .
length: 13
J: TRBJ2-3
DNA: TGCAGTGCAAGAACTAGTTTAGGGGATACGCAGTATTTT
CDR3: CSARTSLGDTQYF

size: many
V: TRBV5-1
D: .
length: 13
J: TRBJ2-7
DNA: TGCGCCAGCAGCCTAACACTTAACTACGAGCAGTACTTC
CDR3: CASSLTLNYEQYF

size: once
V: TRBV5-1
D: .
length: 15
J: TRBJ1-2
DNA: TGCGCCAGCAGCTTGGAGACTCCGCGGGATGCTGGCTACACCTTC
CDR3: CASSLETPRDAGYTF

size: .
V: TRBV28
D: TRBD1
length: 18
J: TRBJ2-4
DNA: TGTGCCAGCAGTCCGCGGACAGGGGGCGCCGTGACCAAAAACATTCAGTACTTC
CDR3: CASSPRTGGAVTKNIQYF

size: .
V: TRBV5-4
D: TRBD2
length: 16
J: TRBJ2-5
DNA: TGTGCCAGCAGCTGGGGACTAGCGGGGGGTAAAGAGACCCAGTACTTC
CDR3: CASSWGLAGGKETQYF

size: few
V: TRBV24-1
D: .
length: 13
J: TRBJ2-5
DNA: TGTGCCACCAGTGATGCGACCGCAGGGCCCCAGTACTTC
CDR3: CATSDATAGPQYF

size: many
V: TRBV6-4
D: TRBD1
length: 12
J: TRBJ2-7
DNA: TGTGCCAGCAGACAGACAGGGGACGAGCAGTACTTC
CDR3: CASRQTGDEQYF

size: few
V: TRBV3-1
D: TRBD2
length: 20
J: TRBJ2-7
DNA: TGTGCCAGCAGCCAAGAGACTAGCGGGAGGGCCAATAATCCTCCCTACGAGCAGTACTTC
CDR3: CASSQETSGRANNPPYEQYF

size: .
V: TRBV27
D: TRBD2
length: 17
J: TRBJ2-5
DNA: TGTGCCAGCTCCGGACTAGCGGACAACCCCGACCAAGAGACCCAGTACTTC
CDR3: CASSGLADNPDQETQYF

size: few
V: TRBV20-1
D: TRBD1
length: 13
J: TRBJ2-7
DNA: TGCAGTGTTAAGGACAGGGACTCCTACGAGCAGTACTTC
CDR3: CSVKDRDSYEQYF

size: few
V: TRBV7-2
D: .
length: 16
J: TRBJ1-4
DNA: TGTGCCAGCAGCTTCTCTGGCGGTCAAACTAATGAAAAACTGTTTTTT
CDR3: CASSFSGGQTNEKLFF

size: few
V: TRBV5-6
D: TRBD2
length: 18
J: TRBJ2-1
DNA: TGTGCCAGCGGTCAAGCCGGGACTAGCGGGAGACCCTACAATGAGCAGTTCTTC
CDR3: CASGQAGTSGRPYNEQFF

size: once
V: TRBV3-1
D: TRBD2
length: 15
J: TRBJ2-2
DNA: TGTGCCAGCACCCTAGCGGGAGATTTAGCCGGGGAGCTGTTTTTT
CDR3: CASTLAGDLAGELFF

size: .
V: TRBV4-2
D: .
length: 15
J: TRBJ2-5
DNA: TGTGCCAGCAGCCAAGGGACGGGGTACCAAGAGACCCAGTACTTC
CDR3: CASSQGTGYQETQYF

size: .
V: TRBV7-9
D: .
length: 15
J: TRBJ1-6
DNA: TGTGCCAGCAGCCCCTCGGGGGCGCTAACTCCCCCCCTCCACTTT
CDR3: CASSPSGALTPPLHF

size: .
V: TRBV20-1
D: .
length: 16
J: TRBJ2-4
DNA: TGCAGTGCTAGACCGGGCCCCTATCTAGCCAAAAACATTCAGTACTTC
CDR3: CSARPGPYLAKNIQYF

size: .
V: TRBV28
D: .
length: 14
J: TRBJ2-7
DNA: TGTGCCAGCAGTTCTTATCAGGGTTTCTTCGAGCAGTACTTC
CDR3: CASSSYQGFFEQYF

size: .
V: TRBV29-1
D: .
length: 14
J: TRBJ1-1
DNA: TGCAGCGTTGAAGGCCGGCACAGAAGCACTGAAGCTTTCTTT
CDR3: CSVEGRHRSTEAFF

size: many
V: TRBV19
D: .
length: 11
J: TRBJ1-2
DNA: TGTGCCAGTATTGGGGGATATGGCTACACCTTC
CDR3: CASIGGYGYTF

size: few
V: TRBV9
D: .
length: 12
J: TRBJ2-2
DNA: TGTGCCAGCAGCGTAGTGAACGGGGAGCTGTTTTTT
CDR3: CASSVVNGELFF

size: .
V: TRBV29-1
D: .
length: 12
J: TRBJ2-2
DNA: TGCAGCGTTGACCCAGCGACCGGGGAGCTGTTTTTT
CDR3: CSVDPATGELFF

size: few
V: TRBV29-1
D: .
length: 13
J: TRBJ2-5
DNA: TGCAGCGTTGTTTTGGTGGAGTGGGAGACCCAGTACTTC
CDR3: CSVVLVEWETQYF

size: few
V: TRBV7-9
D: .
length: 15
J: TRBJ1-3
DNA: TGTGCCAGCAGCCCGCGACAGAACCTGGAAAACACCATATATTTT
CDR3: CASSPRQNLENTIYF

size: .
V: TRBV28
D: .
length: 18
J: TRBJ2-5
DNA: TGTGCCAGCAGTGCTAGACAGGGACGGGGACTAGTTTCGGAGACCCAGTACTTC
CDR3: CASSARQGRGLVSETQYF

size: few
V: TRBV14
D: TRBD1
length: 16
J: TRBJ1-1
DNA: TGTGCCAGCAGCCGAACCGGGACAGGGGGGTTCACTGAAGCTTTCTTT
CDR3: CASSRTGTGGFTEAFF

size: .
V: TRBV18
D: TRBD2
length: 16
J: TRBJ2-2
DNA: TGTGCCAGCCTCCCCCCGACTAGCGCTAACACCGGGGAGCTGTTTTTT
CDR3: CASLPPTSANTGELFF

size: .
V: TRBV6-2/TRBV6-3
D: TRBD1
length: 13
J: TRBJ2-7
DNA: TGTGCCAGCATCCGGACAGGTACCTACGAGCAGTACTTC
CDR3: CASIRTGTYEQYF

size: many
V: TRBV12-3/TRBV12-4
D: .
length: 13
J: TRBJ1-6
DNA: TGTGCCAGCAGTATCCCGCCAAATTCACCCCTCCACTTT
CDR3: CASSIPPNSPLHF

size: .
V: TRBV6-2/TRBV6-3
D: TRBD2
length: 16
J: TRBJ2-3
DNA: TGTGCCAGCAGTTACTCACTAGCGGGAGGTCGAGATACGCAGTATTTT
CDR3: CASSYSLAGGRDTQYF